These 30 T cell receptor beta chains share one sample of origin, sequenced in a study of STAT5B mutations in CD4+ large granular lymphocyte leukemia. The table came from immunoSEQ multiplex PCR; TCRdb's copy has only in-frame clones and leaves some out. The sample lists nearly 35,000 clones, roughly two thirds occurring once. The sample consisted of CD4+ T cells from blood buffy coats. The receptors originated from a human donor in good health.

The chain has TRBV7-3 and TRBJ2-5, with TRBD2 identical over 10 bases. The V gene's germline CDR1 is SGHTA and CDR2 FQGTGA. This CDR3 contains 17 residues. The ends lost 0 bases at V and 0 bases at J; junction bases unmatched: 4. CDR3 in amino acids: CASSLTASGGYQETQYF. For the CDR3, the DNA is TGTGCCAGCAGCTTAACGGCTAGCGGGGGCTACCAAGAGACCCAGTACTTC. The entire variable domain, with the rest obtained from reference TRBV7-3 and TRBJ2-5, is as follows: GAGVSQTPSNKVTEKGKYVELRCDPISGHTALYWYRQSLGQGPEFLIYFQGTGAADDSGLPNDRFFAVRPEGSVSTLKIQRTERGDSAVYLCASSLTASGGYQETQYFGPGTRLLVL.

V and J are TRBV25-1 and TRBJ2-1; D unclear. This CDR3 contains 12 residues. V lost 3 bases to trimming and J lost 5 bases, with 5 bases between them. Germline CDR1 is MGHDK and CDR2 is SYGVNS. The CDR3 protein is CASSDTDNEQFF. The CDR3 DNA reads TGTGCCAGCAGTGATACAGACAATGAGCAGTTCTTC.

DNA of the CDR3: TGCGCCAGCAGCTCACCCCTTATAGGGGCCACTGAAGCTTTCTTT. This translates into CASSSPLIGATEAFF. The rearrangement joins TRBV5-1 to TRBJ1-1; D might be TRBD1 (5 bases). The CDR3 covers 15 residues. Germline CDR1 is SGHRS and CDR2 is YFSETQ. V was pared by 3 bases and J by 4 bases, with 16 bases between.

The chain joins TRBV6-5 to TRBJ2-7; possible D gene TRBD2, 6 bases. Germline V gene lookup returns CDR1 MNHEY and CDR2 SVGAGI. The CDR3 spans 13 residues. V was cut by 5 bases and J by 0 bases, with 8 bases left in between. CDR3 in amino acids: CASSRRGSYEQYF. DNA for the CDR3: TGTGCCAGCAGTAGGAGGGGCTCCTACGAGCAGTACTTC.

This rearrangement joins TRBV7-8 to TRBJ1-2; TRBD1 aligns across 10 bases. Germline lookup yields CDR1 SGHVS and CDR2 FQNEAQ. The V and J ends lost 8 bases and 5 bases, in that order; junction bases with no gene match: 5. The CDR3 covers 13 residues. CDR3 nucleotides: TGTGCCAGCGGGACAGGGGAAATTTATGGCTACACCTTC. Amino acids: CASGTGEIYGYTF.

The rearrangement links TRBV9 to TRBJ1-3; D not resolved. V lost 5 bases and J lost 0, with 9 bases in between. The germline gives CDR1 SGDLS, CDR2 YYNGEE. This CDR3 has 14 residues. As DNA, the CDR3 is TGTGCCAGCAGTAGGTCGGACTCTGGAAACACCATATATTTT. It is translated as CASSRSDSGNTIYF.

The V call is TRBV27, the J call TRBJ2-3; TRBD2 aligns across 7 bases. V lost 6 bases, J lost 0 bases, and 12 bases stayed unmatched. The CDR3 runs 17 residues. Germline V CDR1 and CDR2: MNHEY, SMNVEV (reference sequence). In DNA, the CDR3 is TGTGCCAGCAGGATGTGGGCTAGCGGTTCTAGCACAGATACGCAGTATTTT. As protein: CASRMWASGSSTDTQYF.

The rearrangement uses TRBV7-8 and TRBJ1-1; TRBD1 matches 9 bases. With V trimmed by 1 base and J by 6 bases, 3 bases remained unmatched. CDR3 length equals 14 residues. Looked up from germline, CDR1 is SGHVS and CDR2 is FQNEAQ. CDR3 sequence: CASSLGRDRAEAFF. As DNA, the CDR3 is TGTGCCAGCAGCTTAGGCCGGGACAGGGCTGAAGCTTTCTTT.

The chain joins TRBV25-1 to TRBJ1-1, with D possibly TRBD1 on 5 matching bases. The V gene lost 2 bases and the J gene lost 5 bases, with 9 bases spanning the gap. The CDR3 covers 13 residues. Per germline, CDR1 MGHDK and CDR2 SYGVNS. DNA of the CDR3: TGTGCCAGCAGTGAAGGGGGTAGGACTGAAGCTTTCTTT. This encodes CASSEGGRTEAFF.

This clone has only one observation. J is TRBJ1-3 and V is TRBV13; D is possibly TRBD1 (5 bases). The CDR3 totals 14 residues. CDR1 is PRHDT and CDR2 is FYEKMQ in the germline V gene (reference sequence). The V end was cut by 7 bases, the J end by 1 base, with 11 bases between. The CDR3 protein is CASKREGSGNTIYF. CDR3 in DNA: TGTGCCAGCAAGAGGGAGGGGTCTGGAAACACCATATATTTT.

This clone came up a few times. V gene TRBV7-2 combines with J gene TRBJ2-1; D gene uncertain. The V end was cut by 1 base, the J end by 1 base, with 8 bases between. Germline CDR1 is SGHTA and CDR2 is FQGNSA. The CDR3 has 15 residues. The CDR3 is CASSLEQWSYNEQFF. The CDR3 DNA reads TGTGCCAGCAGCTTAGAACAGTGGTCCTACAATGAGCAGTTCTTC. The full variable domain, its missing parts supplied by reference TRBV7-2 and TRBJ2-1, is GAGVSQSPSNKVTEKGKDVELRCDPISGHTALYWYRQSLGQGLEFLIYFQGNSAPDKSGLPSDRFSAERTGGSVSTLTIQRTQQEDSAVYLCASSLEQWSYNEQFFGPGTRLTVL.

The rearrangement links TRBV7-9 to TRBJ1-1; no clear D gene. This CDR3 has 13 residues. Germline values: CDR1 SEHNR, CDR2 FQNEAQ (reference sequence). With 5 bases removed from V and 5 bases from J, the gap between germline ends came to 12 bases. CDR3 in amino acids: CASSPRVKTEAFF. The DNA for the CDR3 is TGTGCCAGCAGCCCCCGAGTTAAAACTGAAGCTTTCTTT.

The chain uses TRBV5-1 and TRBJ2-1, with 7 bases identical to TRBD2. The CDR3 totals 15 residues. CDR1 and CDR2 (germline): SGHRS, YFSETQ. The trim removed 5 bases at V and 3 bases at J, leaving 8 bases unmatched. The chain's CDR3 is CASRTTGGGYNEQFF. Written as DNA, the CDR3 is TGCGCCAGCAGAACAACGGGGGGAGGCTACAATGAGCAGTTCTTC.

V and J are TRBV11-3 and TRBJ2-5; D is perhaps TRBD2 (5 bases). The germline V gene has CDR1 SGHNT and CDR2 YENEEA. Trimming left V 5 bases short and J 5 bases short, with 6 bases between. The CDR3 runs to 11 residues. CDR3 sequence: CASSRGETQYF. The CDR3 DNA sequence: TGTGCCAGCAGCCGCGGGGAGACCCAGTACTTC.

This clone was recorded only once. V and J are TRBV5-4 and TRBJ2-7; D call uncertain. V was cut by 2 bases and J by 2 bases, with 14 bases left in between. The CDR3 spans 15 residues. Germline V gene lookup returns CDR1 SGHNT and CDR2 YYREEE (reference sequence). The CDR3 nucleotides read TGTGCCAGCAGCTTATCAGGAGCTTTTCCCTACGAGCAGTACTTC. Its protein product is CASSLSGAFPYEQYF.

The chain links TRBV28 to TRBJ1-5, with 9 bases matching TRBD1. V was clipped by 6 bases and J by 5 bases; unmatched bases: 11. Germline assignment: CDR1 MDHEN and CDR2 SYDVKM. CDR3 length: 16 amino acids. CDR3 region: CASSPDGTGHHQPQHF. DNA of the CDR3: TGTGCCAGCAGCCCCGATGGGACAGGGCACCATCAGCCCCAGCATTTT.

The chain has TRBV4-1 and TRBJ2-5; 8 bases are a match to TRBD2. The V gene's germline CDR1 is MGHRA and CDR2 YSYEKL. V dropped 2 bases and J dropped 1; count of bases not matched to a gene: 6. The CDR3 sequence is 16 residues long. The CDR3 DNA reads as TGCGCCAGCAGCCAACCGCTAGCGGGTCGCCAAGAGACCCAGTACTTC. Translation gives CASSQPLAGRQETQYF.

This clone has just a few counts. The gene calls are TRBV6-5 and TRBJ1-5, with TRBD1 matching 10 bases. With 4 bases clipped from V and 4 bases from J, the junction kept 4 bases outside the gene matches. The CDR3 loop spans 15 amino acids. In germline, CDR1 is MNHEY, CDR2 SVGAGI. CDR3 DNA: TGTGCCAGCAGTTCCGACAGGGGGCTTAATCAGCCCCAGCATTTT. Translated: CASSSDRGLNQPQHF.

V is TRBV5-1 and J is TRBJ1-1; perhaps TRBD1 as D (6 bases). Looked up from germline, CDR1 is SGHRS and CDR2 is YFSETQ. Trimming removed 2 bases from V and 2 bases from J, with 10 bases in between. This CDR3 has 14 residues. The CDR3 DNA reads TGCGCCAGCAGCTTTCAGACAGGCAACACTGAAGCTTTCTTT. Protein sequence: CASSFQTGNTEAFF. The full variable domain, rest sourced from reference TRBV5-1 and TRBJ1-1, is KAGVTQTPRYLIKTRGQQVTLSCSPISGHRSVSWYQQTPGQGLQFLFEYFSETQRNKGNFPGRFSGRQFSNSRSEMNVSTLELGDSALYLCASSFQTGNTEAFFGQGTRLTVV.

The genes are TRBV6-4 and TRBJ1-4; D is ambiguous. V lost 6 bases and J lost 6, with 14 bases in between. This CDR3 has 14 amino acids. CDR1 MRHNA and CDR2 SNTAGT come from the germline V gene. The CDR3 spells CASRHGGGYEKLFF. DNA of the CDR3: TGTGCCAGCAGGCACGGTGGAGGGTATGAAAAACTGTTTTTT.

V gene TRBV29-1 combines with J gene TRBJ2-1; weak D call: TRBD1 (6 bases). Per the germline V gene, CDR1 is SQVTM and CDR2 is ANQGSEA. Trimming shortened V by 4 bases and J by 0 bases, and 10 bases separated the two germline ends. The CDR3 loop spans 14 amino acids. CDR3: CSVGGQHSYNEQFF. CDR3 nucleotides: TGCAGCGTTGGGGGACAACACTCCTACAATGAGCAGTTCTTC.

The chain combines TRBV6-5 with TRBJ1-1, with D uncertain. CDR1 and CDR2 from the germline V gene are MNHEY and SVGAGI. There are 13 residues in the CDR3. CDR3 region: CISQREKYTEAFF. The CDR3 DNA follows: TGTATCAGTCAGAGGGAAAAATACACTGAAGCTTTCTTT.

V is TRBV2 and J is TRBJ2-3; 12 positions agree with TRBD2. CDR1 and CDR2 (germline): SNHLY, FYNNEI. This CDR3 has 16 amino acids. V shed 2 bases and J 6 bases; nucleotides not matched to a gene: 6. The CDR3 coding sequence is TGTGCCAGCAGTGAAATGACTAGCGGGGGACTCGATACGCAGTATTTT. Translation gives CASSEMTSGGLDTQYF.

The gene calls are TRBV6-1 and TRBJ1-5; D unclear. The CDR3 extends over 14 amino acids. V was clipped by 8 bases and J by 0 bases, with 11 bases between them. Germline V gene data show CDR1 as MNHNS and CDR2 as SASEGT. The CDR3, as DNA: TGTGCCAGCGGAGGGAAATATAGCAATCAGCCCCAGCATTTT. Its protein is CASGGKYSNQPQHF.

The gene calls are TRBV4-1 and TRBJ2-1; 7 nucleotides align to TRBD1. The CDR3 runs to 20 residues. The junction had 19 bases not matched to a gene; V was cut back by 1 base and J by 4 bases. The germline V gene has CDR1 MGHRA and CDR2 YSYEKL. The CDR3: CASSQVVTPLDRTLYNEQFF. As DNA, the CDR3 is TGCGCCAGCAGCCAAGTTGTTACCCCCCTGGACAGGACCCTTTACAATGAGCAGTTCTTC.

This chain uses TRBV9 with TRBJ1-6; D not resolved. V was clipped by 4 bases and J by 0 bases, with 17 bases between them. CDR3 size: 18 residues. Germline CDR1 is SGDLS and CDR2 is YYNGEE. CDR3 bases: TGTGCCAGCAGCCCTCGGGGAGGGCTAAGCTCCTATAATTCACCCCTCCACTTT. Amino acids: CASSPRGGLSSYNSPLHF.

The chain carries TRBV5-1 and TRBJ2-5; 7 positions match TRBD1. The CDR3 is 15 amino acids. V dropped 0 bases and J dropped 5; count of bases not matched to a gene: 7. Germline CDR1 reads SGHRS; CDR2 reads YFSETQ. The CDR3 reads CASSLGGQSRETQYF. The CDR3 DNA reads TGCGCCAGCAGCTTGGGGGGACAGTCAAGGGAGACCCAGTACTTC.

CDR3 region: CASSFRLAGRLAKNIQYF. CDR3 in DNA: TGTGCCAGCAGCTTCCGACTAGCGGGGAGGCTAGCCAAAAACATTCAGTACTTC. The genes are TRBV7-2 and TRBJ2-4, with TRBD2 identical over 11 bases. The CDR3 sequence is 18 residues long. The junction had 7 bases not matched to a gene; V was cut back by 3 bases and J by 0 bases. Germline assignment: CDR1 SGHTA and CDR2 FQGNSA.

This clone was detected only a few times. In DNA form, the CDR3 reads TGTGCCAGCAGCAGTGACAGGCGAGTTGAAGCTTTCTTT. This encodes CASSSDRRVEAFF. The chain uses TRBV5-6 and TRBJ1-1, with a possible D match to TRBD1 (6 bases). The germline V and J ends were trimmed by 4 bases and 7 bases, with 14 bases remaining between them. Germline V gene lookup returns CDR1 SGHDT and CDR2 YYEEEE. This CDR3 spans 13 amino acids.

The V and J genes are TRBV6-5 and TRBJ1-2; 9 bases line up with TRBD1. Germline V gene data show CDR1 as MNHEY and CDR2 as SVGAGI. After removal of 4 bases from V and 6 bases from J, the junction contained 12 bases not matched to a gene. The length of the CDR3 is 16 residues. In nucleotides, the CDR3 is TGTGCCAGCAGTTCCTTACCGGGACAGGGTATTCATGGCTACACCTTC. Its translation: CASSSLPGQGIHGYTF.